One and the same sample provided the 19 T cell receptor beta chains below, sequenced in a study of blood T cell repertoires in COVID-19. Here immunoSEQ multiplex PCR was the method, and the copy in TCRdb shows in-frame clones only, minus some. The table records roughly 150,000 clones, 70% to 80% of them present only once. The sample was peripheral blood. Source of these receptors: a man in his sixties who had recovered from COVID-19.

The chain joins TRBV12-3 or TRBV12-4 to TRBJ1-3; D gene uncertain. V was cut by 3 bases and J by 8 bases, with 11 bases left in between. The CDR3 is 13 amino acids. The CDR3 coding sequence is TGTGCCAGCAGTTTCCTTCCCGTCGACACCATATATTTT. Its translation is CASSFLPVDTIYF.

The chain uses TRBV7-2 and TRBJ1-6, with TRBD1 identical over 8 bases. The germline V gene has CDR1 SGHTA and CDR2 FQGNSA. The ends lost 4 bases at V and 7 bases at J; junction bases unmatched: 6. The CDR3 loop spans 15 amino acids. Here the CDR3 reads CASSSRDRRNSPLHF. For the CDR3, the DNA is TGTGCCAGCAGCTCCCGGGACAGGAGGAATTCACCCCTCCACTTT.

The V gene is TRBV14, the J gene TRBJ2-3; a possible D gene is TRBD2 (6 bases). The ends were cut back, 2 bases at V and 2 bases at J, with 11 bases in the middle. The CDR3 extends over 15 amino acids. Germline lookup yields CDR1 SGHDN and CDR2 FVKESK. The CDR3 loop is CASSQLLADTDTQYF. The CDR3 nucleotides are TGTGCCAGCAGCCAACTTTTAGCGGACACAGATACGCAGTATTTT.

The chain joins TRBV28 to TRBJ2-7, with TRBD2 matching over 10 bases. After removal of 4 bases from V and 0 bases from J, the junction contained 3 bases not matched to a gene. CDR3 length: 15 amino acids. The germline V gene encodes CDR1 MDHEN and CDR2 SYDVKM. CDR3 region: CASSSSGGPSYEQYF. The CDR3 DNA sequence: TGTGCCAGCAGTTCTAGCGGGGGCCCCTCCTACGAGCAGTACTTC.

The chain carries TRBV3-1 (or the pseudogene TRBV3-2) and TRBJ2-5; TRBD2 matches 9 bases. CDR3 length: 17 residues. Germline lookup yields CDR1 LGHDT and CDR2 YNNKEL (reference sequence). V dropped 2 bases and J dropped 1; count of bases not matched to a gene: 8. The CDR3 coding sequence is TGTGCCAGCAGCCAAAGATCGAGCGGGAGGCCCCAAGAGACCCAGTACTTC. Translating gives CASSQRSSGRPQETQYF.

The chain uses TRBV30 and TRBJ2-7, with D possibly TRBD2 on 7 matching bases. This CDR3 is 13 amino acids long. The germline gives CDR1 GTSNPN, CDR2 SVGIG (reference sequence). V was pared by 3 bases and J by 2 bases, with 11 bases between. CDR3 in amino acids: CAWSRGGAYEQYF. CDR3 bases: TGTGCCTGGAGCAGAGGGGGGGCCTACGAGCAGTACTTC.

This chain connects TRBV28 to TRBJ1-5, with D possibly matching TRBD1 (6 bases). The V and J ends lost 1 base and 0 bases respectively, with 34 bases between them. The CDR3 extends over 24 amino acids. Per germline, CDR1 MDHEN and CDR2 SYDVKM. The CDR3 DNA reads as TGTGCCAGCAGTTTATTTCCGAGCCGACTTGACCCCAGGGGAGGGGGGTATAGCAATCAGCCCCAGCATTTT. Translation gives CASSLFPSRLDPRGGGYSNQPQHF.

The chain uses TRBV24-1 and TRBJ2-3; 7 nucleotides agree with TRBD2. Germline CDR1 KGHDR, CDR2 SFDVKD. Trimming cost V 6 bases and J 4 bases; bases outside gene matches: 9. The CDR3 sequence is 15 residues long. In DNA, the CDR3 is TGTGCCACCAGTTTGAGCGGGACTATACCAGATACGCAGTATTTT. Translating gives CATSLSGTIPDTQYF.

The V gene is TRBV9, the J gene TRBJ2-4, with 8 bases that match TRBD1. The CDR3 runs 14 residues. The J segment lost 2 bases and the V segment lost 4 bases, leaving 2 bases of the junction unmatched. Germline V gene sequence: CDR1 SGDLS, CDR2 YYNGEE. The CDR3: CASSQGATKNIQYF. CDR3 sequence (DNA): TGTGCCAGCAGCCAGGGGGCCACCAAAAACATTCAGTACTTC. Full variable domain (rest looked up from reference TRBV9 and TRBJ2-4): DSGVTQTPKHLITATGQRVTLRCSPRSGDLSVYWYQQSLDQGLQFLIQYYNGEERAKGNILERFSAQQFPDLHSELNLSSLELGDSALYFCASSQGATKNIQYFGAGTRLSVL.

This clone was detected ten times or more. This chain joins TRBV6-2 or TRBV6-3 and TRBJ2-2; 11 bases map to TRBD2. The CDR3 runs 16 residues. V dropped 1 base and J dropped 6; count of bases not matched to a gene: 4. Per the germline V gene, CDR1 is MNHEY and CDR2 is SVGEGT. CDR3 region: CASSYWGTSGSGELFF. The CDR3 nucleotides are TGTGCCAGCAGTTACTGGGGGACTAGCGGATCCGGGGAGCTGTTTTTT.

This clone has just one count. V gene TRBV7-2 combines with J gene TRBJ2-3, with TRBD1 identical over 7 bases. The V gene's germline CDR1 is SGHTA and CDR2 FQGNSA. The CDR3 is 16 residues long. With V trimmed by 1 base and J by 2 bases, 6 bases remained unmatched. The chain's CDR3 is CASSLGTGLLTDTQYF. CDR3 nucleotides: TGTGCCAGCAGCTTAGGGACAGGACTTCTCACAGATACGCAGTATTTT. Variable domain in full (rest from reference TRBV7-2 and TRBJ2-3): GAGVSQSPSNKVTEKGKDVELRCDPISGHTALYWYRQSLGQGLEFLIYFQGNSAPDKSGLPSDRFSAERTGGSVSTLTIQRTQQEDSAVYLCASSLGTGLLTDTQYFGPGTRLTVL.

The J gene is TRBJ2-7, the V gene TRBV7-9; maybe TRBD2 (7 bases). V lost 4 bases and J lost 7, with 11 bases in between. The CDR3 totals 12 residues. Looked up from germline, CDR1 is SEHNR and CDR2 is FQNEAQ (reference sequence). The CDR3 here is CASSSGGIEQYF. CDR3 coding DNA: TGTGCCAGCAGCTCGGGGGGCATTGAGCAGTACTTC.

At least ten counts were recorded for this clone. The CDR3 here is CASSQDAVRHSYEQYF. Here the CDR3 DNA reads TGTGCCAGCAGCCAAGATGCCGTCAGGCACTCCTACGAGCAGTACTTC. The chain combines TRBV3-1 (or the pseudogene TRBV3-2) with TRBJ2-7; D is unclear. CDR3 length: 16 residues. The V gene lost 0 bases and the J gene lost 0 bases, with 12 bases spanning the gap. Germline assignment: CDR1 LGHDT and CDR2 YNNKEL (reference sequence).

The gene calls are TRBV4-1 and TRBJ1-2; no clear D gene. The V and J ends lost 0 bases and 3 bases respectively, with 14 bases between them. Germline CDR1 and CDR2: MGHRA and YSYEKL. The CDR3 is 16 amino acids. The CDR3 DNA sequence: TGCGCCAGCAGCCAAGATTGGTCCCCGGGGTACTATGGCTACACCTTC. Protein sequence: CASSQDWSPGYYGYTF.

V and J are TRBV6-5 and TRBJ2-4, with a possible D match to TRBD2 (6 bases). This CDR3 comprises 14 residues. Trimming left V 6 bases short and J 9 bases short, with 18 bases between. Per the germline V gene, CDR1 is MNHEY and CDR2 is SVGAGI. Here the CDR3 reads CASRPAGLNGIQYF. In nucleotides, the CDR3 is TGTGCCAGCAGACCAGCGGGTCTCAACGGCATTCAGTACTTC.

This chain links TRBV5-1 with TRBJ2-3; the match to TRBD1 covers 9 bases. The V gene end was trimmed by 0 bases and the J gene end by 1 base; junction bases not matched to a gene: 9. This CDR3 is built from 18 residues. Germline lookup yields CDR1 SGHRS and CDR2 YFSETQ. This CDR3 is CASSLESTTGGRTDTQYF. The CDR3 nucleotides are TGCGCCAGCAGCTTGGAATCAACCACAGGGGGCCGCACAGATACGCAGTATTTT.

This clone was seen only a few times. The gene calls are TRBV6-5 and TRBJ2-6; D uncertain. This CDR3 is 14 amino acids long. V was pared by 4 bases and J by 0 bases, with 4 bases between. The germline V gene has CDR1 MNHEY and CDR2 SVGAGI. CDR3 nucleotides: TGTGCCAGCAGTTTCAGCTCTGGGGCCAACGTCCTGACTTTC. Encoded protein: CASSFSSGANVLTF.

The chain joins TRBV5-1 to TRBJ2-5, with TRBD1 identical over 12 bases. The V segment lost 3 bases and the J segment 2 bases; nucleotides outside the gene matches: 8. The CDR3 spans 17 residues. Germline CDR1 is SGHRS and CDR2 is YFSETQ. As DNA, the CDR3 is TGCGCCAGCAGCTGGGACAGGGGGCTGCCGGGACAAGAGACCCAGTACTTC. Its protein is CASSWDRGLPGQETQYF.

This clone was observed a single time. CDR3 in amino acids: CASSRRETDTQYF. CDR3 nucleotides: TGCGCCAGCAGTAGGCGGGAGACAGATACGCAGTATTTT. The chain links TRBV5-1 to TRBJ2-3; TRBD2 aligns across 7 bases. The CDR3 is made up of 13 amino acids. V lost 5 bases, J lost 3 bases, and 3 bases stayed unmatched. Germline values: CDR1 SGHRS, CDR2 YFSETQ.